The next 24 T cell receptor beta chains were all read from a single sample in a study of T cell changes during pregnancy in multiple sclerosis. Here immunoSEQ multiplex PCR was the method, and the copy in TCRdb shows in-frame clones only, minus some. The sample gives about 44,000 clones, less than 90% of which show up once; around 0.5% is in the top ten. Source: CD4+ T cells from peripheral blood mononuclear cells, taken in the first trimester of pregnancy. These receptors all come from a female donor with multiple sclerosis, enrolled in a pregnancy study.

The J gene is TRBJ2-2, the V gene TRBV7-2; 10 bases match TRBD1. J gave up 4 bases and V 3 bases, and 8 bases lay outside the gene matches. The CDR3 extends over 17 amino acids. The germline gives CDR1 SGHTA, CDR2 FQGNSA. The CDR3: CASSFDRGRPLTGELFF. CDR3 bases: TGTGCCAGCAGCTTTGACAGGGGGCGACCCCTCACCGGGGAGCTGTTTTTT.

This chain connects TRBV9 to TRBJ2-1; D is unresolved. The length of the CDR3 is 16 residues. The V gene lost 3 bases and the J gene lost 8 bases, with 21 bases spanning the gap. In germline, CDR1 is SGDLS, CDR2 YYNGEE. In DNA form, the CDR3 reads TGTGCCAGCAGCGCGCCAACTCGAGGCCGCAGCGATGAGCAGTTCTTC. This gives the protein CASSAPTRGRSDEQFF. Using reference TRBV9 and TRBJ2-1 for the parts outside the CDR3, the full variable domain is DSGVTQTPKHLITATGQRVTLRCSPRSGDLSVYWYQQSLDQGLQFLIQYYNGEERAKGNILERFSAQQFPDLHSELNLSSLELGDSALYFCASSAPTRGRSDEQFFGPGTRLTVL.

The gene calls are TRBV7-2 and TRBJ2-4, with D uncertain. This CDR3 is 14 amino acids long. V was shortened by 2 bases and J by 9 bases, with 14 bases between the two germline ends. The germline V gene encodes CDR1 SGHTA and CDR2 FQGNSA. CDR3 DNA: TGTGCCAGCAGCTTAAACAGCCTCAGTGGCATTCAGTACTTC. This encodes CASSLNSLSGIQYF. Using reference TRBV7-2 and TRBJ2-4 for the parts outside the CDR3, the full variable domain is GAGVSQSPSNKVTEKGKDVELRCDPISGHTALYWYRQSLGQGLEFLIYFQGNSAPDKSGLPSDRFSAERTGGSVSTLTIQRTQQEDSAVYLCASSLNSLSGIQYFGAGTRLSVL.

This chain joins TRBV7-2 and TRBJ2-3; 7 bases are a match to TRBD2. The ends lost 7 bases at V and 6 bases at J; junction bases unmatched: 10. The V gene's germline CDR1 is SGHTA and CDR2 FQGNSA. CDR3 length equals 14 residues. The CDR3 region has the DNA TGTGCCAGCATCCAAGGACTAGTCGGGGATACGCAGTATTTT. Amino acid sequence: CASIQGLVGDTQYF.

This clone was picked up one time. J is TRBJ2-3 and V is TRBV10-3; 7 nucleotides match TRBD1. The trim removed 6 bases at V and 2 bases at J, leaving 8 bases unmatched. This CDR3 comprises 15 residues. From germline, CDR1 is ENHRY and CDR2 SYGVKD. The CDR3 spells CAISLQGSHTDTQYF. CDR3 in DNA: TGTGCCATCAGCTTACAGGGGTCCCACACAGATACGCAGTATTTT.

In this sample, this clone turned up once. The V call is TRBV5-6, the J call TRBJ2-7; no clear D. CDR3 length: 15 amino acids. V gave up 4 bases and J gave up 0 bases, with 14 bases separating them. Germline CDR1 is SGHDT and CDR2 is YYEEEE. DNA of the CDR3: TGTGCCAGCAGCCCGATTGCAGGAACCTCCTACGAGCAGTACTTC. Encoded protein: CASSPIAGTSYEQYF.

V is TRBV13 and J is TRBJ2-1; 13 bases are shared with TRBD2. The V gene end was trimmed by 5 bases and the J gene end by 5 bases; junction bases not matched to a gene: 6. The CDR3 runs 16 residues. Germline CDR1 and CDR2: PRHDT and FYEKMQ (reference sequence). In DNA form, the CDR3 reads TGTGCCAGCAGCCTACTAGCGGGAGGGATGAACAATGAGCAGTTCTTC. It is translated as CASSLLAGGMNNEQFF.

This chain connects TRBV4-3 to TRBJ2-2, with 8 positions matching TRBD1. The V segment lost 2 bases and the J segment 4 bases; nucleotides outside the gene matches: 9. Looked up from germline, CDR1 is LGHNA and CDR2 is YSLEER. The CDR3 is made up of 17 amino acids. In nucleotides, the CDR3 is TGCGCCAGCAGCCAACAGACAGGGGCATTCGGCACCGGGGAGCTGTTTTTT. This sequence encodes CASSQQTGAFGTGELFF.

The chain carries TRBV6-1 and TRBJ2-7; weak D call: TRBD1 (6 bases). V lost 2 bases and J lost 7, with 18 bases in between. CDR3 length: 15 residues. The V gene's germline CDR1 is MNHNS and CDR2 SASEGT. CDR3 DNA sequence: TGTGCCAGCAGTGAAAGTTTGGGCAGGGGATTGGAGCAGTACTTC. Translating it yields CASSESLGRGLEQYF.

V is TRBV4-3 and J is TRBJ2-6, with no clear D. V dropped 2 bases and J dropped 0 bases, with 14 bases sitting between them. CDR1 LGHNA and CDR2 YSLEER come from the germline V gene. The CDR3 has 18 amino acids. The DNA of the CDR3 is TGCGCCAGCAGCCAAATGGTCTCCCCACTCTCTGGGGCCAACGTCCTGACTTTC. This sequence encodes CASSQMVSPLSGANVLTF.

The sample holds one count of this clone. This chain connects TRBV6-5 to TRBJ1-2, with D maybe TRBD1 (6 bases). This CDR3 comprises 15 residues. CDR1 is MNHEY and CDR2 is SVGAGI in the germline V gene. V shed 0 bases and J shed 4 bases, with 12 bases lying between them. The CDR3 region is CASSYSTGGPYGYTF. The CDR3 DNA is TGTGCCAGCAGTTACTCGACTGGGGGCCCCTATGGCTACACCTTC.

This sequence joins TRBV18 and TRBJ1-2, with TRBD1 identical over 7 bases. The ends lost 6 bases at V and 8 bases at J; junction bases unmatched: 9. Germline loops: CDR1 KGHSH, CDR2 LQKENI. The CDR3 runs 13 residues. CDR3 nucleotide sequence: TGTGCCAGCTCTCGCGGACAGGAGAGGGGCTACACCTTC. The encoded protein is CASSRGQERGYTF. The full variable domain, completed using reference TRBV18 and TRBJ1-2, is NAGVMQNPRHLVRRRGQEARLRCSPMKGHSHVYWYRQLPEEGLKFMVYLQKENIIDESGMPKERFSAEFPKEGPSILRIQQVVRGDSAAYFCASSRGQERGYTFGSGTRLTVV.

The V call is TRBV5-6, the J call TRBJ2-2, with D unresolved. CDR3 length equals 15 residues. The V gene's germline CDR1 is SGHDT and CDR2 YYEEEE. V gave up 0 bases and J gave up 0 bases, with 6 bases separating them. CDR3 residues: CASSLGGSNTGELFF. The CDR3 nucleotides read TGTGCCAGCAGCTTGGGCGGTTCGAACACCGGGGAGCTGTTTTTT. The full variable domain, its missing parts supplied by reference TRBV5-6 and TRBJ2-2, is DAGVTQSPTHLIKTRGQQVTLRCSPKSGHDTVSWYQQALGQGPQFIFQYYEEEERQRGNFPDRFSGHQFPNYSSELNVNALLLGDSALYLCASSLGGSNTGELFFGEGSRLTVL.

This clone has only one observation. CDR3 sequence: CASSLDSSSTDTQYF. In DNA form, the CDR3 reads TGCGCCAGCAGCTTGGACTCGTCTAGCACAGATACGCAGTATTTT. The chain links TRBV5-1 to TRBJ2-3; unclear D gene. Trimming removed 0 bases at V and 0 bases at J, with 8 bases between. CDR1 and CDR2 (germline): SGHRS, YFSETQ. The CDR3 is 15 residues long.

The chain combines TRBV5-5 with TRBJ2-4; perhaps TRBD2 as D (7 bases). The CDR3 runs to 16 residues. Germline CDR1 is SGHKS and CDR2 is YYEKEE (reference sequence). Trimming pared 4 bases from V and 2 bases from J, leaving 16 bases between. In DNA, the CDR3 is TGTGCCAGCAGCGTCCTCCGGGGGGCGACCAAAAACATTCAGTACTTC. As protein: CASSVLRGATKNIQYF.

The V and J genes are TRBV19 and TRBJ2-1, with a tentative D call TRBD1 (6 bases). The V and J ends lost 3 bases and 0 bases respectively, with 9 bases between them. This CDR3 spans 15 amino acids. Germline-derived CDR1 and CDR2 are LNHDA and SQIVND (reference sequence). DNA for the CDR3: TGTGCCAGTAGTATTGTGGGGGCCTCCTACAATGAGCAGTTCTTC. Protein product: CASSIVGASYNEQFF.

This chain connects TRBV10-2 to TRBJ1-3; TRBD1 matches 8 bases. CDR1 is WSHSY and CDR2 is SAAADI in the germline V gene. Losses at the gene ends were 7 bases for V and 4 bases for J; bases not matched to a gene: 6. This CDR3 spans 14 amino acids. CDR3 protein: CASNPGGSGNTIYF. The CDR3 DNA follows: TGCGCCAGCAATCCAGGGGGCTCAGGAAACACCATATATTTT.

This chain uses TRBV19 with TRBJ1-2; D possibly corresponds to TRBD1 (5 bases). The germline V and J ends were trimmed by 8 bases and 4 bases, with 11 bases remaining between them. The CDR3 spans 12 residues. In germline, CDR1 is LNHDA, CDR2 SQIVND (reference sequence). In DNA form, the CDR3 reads TGTGCCAGTGCAGGGCTTTTCTATGGCTACACCTTC. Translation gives CASAGLFYGYTF. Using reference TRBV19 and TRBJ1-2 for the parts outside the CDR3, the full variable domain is DGGITQSPKYLFRKEGQNVTLSCEQNLNHDAMYWYRQDPGQGLRLIYYSQIVNDFQKGDIAEGYSVSREKKESFPLTVTSAQKNPTAFYLCASAGLFYGYTFGSGTRLTVV.

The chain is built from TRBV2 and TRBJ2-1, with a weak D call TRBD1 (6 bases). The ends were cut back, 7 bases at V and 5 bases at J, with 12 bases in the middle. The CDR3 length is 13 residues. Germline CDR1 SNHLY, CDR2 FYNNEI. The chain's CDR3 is CASKQGQNNEQFF. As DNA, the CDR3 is TGTGCCAGCAAGCAGGGGCAGAACAATGAGCAGTTCTTC.

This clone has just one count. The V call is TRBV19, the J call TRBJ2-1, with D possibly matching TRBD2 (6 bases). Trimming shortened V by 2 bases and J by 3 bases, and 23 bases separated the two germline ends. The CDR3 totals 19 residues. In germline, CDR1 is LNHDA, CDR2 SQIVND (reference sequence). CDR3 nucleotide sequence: TGTGCCAGTAGTATAAAACCCAATCCCACTAGCCGGTTCTACAATGAGCAGTTCTTC. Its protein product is CASSIKPNPTSRFYNEQFF. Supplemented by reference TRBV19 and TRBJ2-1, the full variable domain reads DGGITQSPKYLFRKEGQNVTLSCEQNLNHDAMYWYRQDPGQGLRLIYYSQIVNDFQKGDIAEGYSVSREKKESFPLTVTSAQKNPTAFYLCASSIKPNPTSRFYNEQFFGPGTRLTVL.

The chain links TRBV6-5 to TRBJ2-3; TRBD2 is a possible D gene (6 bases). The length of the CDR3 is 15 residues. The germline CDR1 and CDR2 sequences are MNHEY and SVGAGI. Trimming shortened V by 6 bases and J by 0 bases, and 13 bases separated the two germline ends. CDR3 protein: CASSRESASTDTQYF. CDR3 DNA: TGTGCCAGCAGCCGGGAGAGCGCGAGCACAGATACGCAGTATTTT.

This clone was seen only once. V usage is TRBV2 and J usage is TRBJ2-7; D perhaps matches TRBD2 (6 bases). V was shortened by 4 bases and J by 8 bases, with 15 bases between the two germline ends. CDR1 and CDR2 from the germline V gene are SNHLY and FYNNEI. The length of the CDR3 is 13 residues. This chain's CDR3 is CASSGGGSIQQYF. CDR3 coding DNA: TGTGCCAGCAGTGGTGGGGGGTCTATTCAGCAGTACTTC.

The CDR3 sequence is CASRFLQGTEAFF. The CDR3 coding sequence is TGTGCCAGCAGATTTCTTCAGGGCACTGAAGCTTTCTTT. The chain links TRBV6-1 to TRBJ1-1; D might be TRBD1 (5 bases). V lost 6 bases and J 4 bases, leaving 12 bases between the germline ends. CDR1 and CDR2 from the germline V gene are MNHNS and SASEGT. The CDR3 is 13 amino acids.

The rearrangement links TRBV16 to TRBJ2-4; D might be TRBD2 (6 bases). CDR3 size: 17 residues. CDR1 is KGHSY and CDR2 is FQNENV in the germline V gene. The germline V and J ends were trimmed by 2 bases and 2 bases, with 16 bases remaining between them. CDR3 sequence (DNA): TGTGCCAGCAGCCAAGTGGAGGGATCGAAAACCAAAAACATTCAGTACTTC. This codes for CASSQVEGSKTKNIQYF.